Each of the 14 T cell receptor beta chains below was sequenced from the same sample in a study of radiation and T cells in renal cell carcinoma. Regarding time point: baseline pretreatment blood. Indicated treatment: 15 Gy SBRT to primary tumor, nephrectomy 4 weeks later. The table came from immunoSEQ multiplex PCR; TCRdb's copy has only in-frame clones and leaves some out. The repertoire holds approximately 100,000 clones, with around 88% as singletons. The source material was blood, sampled from a patient whose treatment included radiotherapy and nephrectomy. These receptor sequences come from a middle-aged man with renal cell carcinoma.

The chain joins TRBV18 to TRBJ2-3, with unresolved D. Germline lookup yields CDR1 KGHSH and CDR2 LQKENI. The CDR3 covers 14 residues. The V end lost 0 bases, the J end lost 3 bases, and 7 bases lay between the germline ends. The CDR3 DNA follows: TGTGCCAGCTCACCACCGGCAGTAACAGATACGCAGTATTTT. Its translation is CASSPPAVTDTQYF.

The chain carries TRBV5-1 and TRBJ2-5; D not resolved. The CDR3 has 12 amino acids. Trimming cost V 2 bases and J 2 bases, with 4 bases left between them. Per the germline V gene, CDR1 is SGHRS and CDR2 is YFSETQ. The CDR3 reads CASSFLQETQYF. DNA for the CDR3: TGCGCCAGCAGCTTCTTACAAGAGACCCAGTACTTC.

This chain uses TRBV29-1 with TRBJ2-5; D might be TRBD1 or TRBD2, each matching 5 bases. CDR1 SQVTM and CDR2 ANQGSEA come from the germline V gene. V was clipped by 6 bases and J by 4 bases, with 12 bases between them. This CDR3 region has 12 residues. The CDR3 region has the DNA TGCAGCGTGACGGCAGGGACAGAGACCCAGTACTTC. Its translation is CSVTAGTETQYF.

This clone was detected once. V usage is TRBV7-9 and J usage is TRBJ1-1, with TRBD1 as a possible D gene (6 bases). The CDR3 covers 16 residues. The V end was cut by 4 bases, the J end by 1 base, with 16 bases between. Germline CDR1 SEHNR, CDR2 FQNEAQ (reference sequence). DNA for the CDR3: TGTGCCAGCAGCTCTCCAAGACAGGCCCCGAACACTGAAGCTTTCTTT. It yields the protein CASSSPRQAPNTEAFF.

The rearrangement links TRBV30 to TRBJ1-1; D gene unclear. Trimming removed 0 bases at V and 11 bases at J, with 16 bases between. The germline V gene has CDR1 GTSNPN and CDR2 SVGIG (reference sequence). CDR3 length: 13 residues. The CDR3 protein is CAWSVGSGSTAFF. CDR3 in DNA: TGTGCCTGGAGTGTCGGTTCCGGGTCGACGGCTTTCTTT. The full variable domain, completed using reference TRBV30 and TRBJ1-1, is SQTIHQWPATLVQPVGSPLSLECTVEGTSNPNLYWYRQAAGRGLQLLFYSVGIGQISSEVPQNLSASRPQDRQFILSSKKLLLSDSGFYLCAWSVGSGSTAFFGQGTRLTVV.

The chain couples TRBV25-1 to TRBJ2-5; the match to TRBD1 covers 11 bases. Losses at the gene ends were 5 bases for V and 3 bases for J; bases not matched to a gene: 11. The CDR3 is 17 amino acids. Germline V gives CDR1 MGHDK, CDR2 SYGVNS. The CDR3 loop reads CASSWGRTGGIEETQYF. The CDR3 DNA sequence: TGTGCCAGCAGTTGGGGGCGGACAGGGGGCATCGAAGAGACCCAGTACTTC.

The chain recombines TRBV7-9 with TRBJ1-2; no clear D. V lost 1 base to trimming and J lost 4 bases, with 13 bases between them. Germline loops: CDR1 SEHNR, CDR2 FQNEAQ (reference sequence). CDR3 size: 15 residues. CDR3 sequence reads: CASSLVAGIGYGYTF. The CDR3 coding sequence is TGTGCCAGCAGCTTAGTAGCGGGTATCGGCTATGGCTACACCTTC.

V gene TRBV5-1 combines with J gene TRBJ2-5; tentative D call: TRBD1 (6 bases). Trimming removed 5 bases from V and 2 bases from J, with 7 bases in between. The CDR3 is made up of 12 amino acids. Germline loops: CDR1 SGHRS, CDR2 YFSETQ. The CDR3 nucleotides are TGCGCCAGCAGTGGACAGCAAGAGACCCAGTACTTC. As protein: CASSGQQETQYF. Full variable domain (missing parts from reference TRBV5-1 and TRBJ2-5): KAGVTQTPRYLIKTRGQQVTLSCSPISGHRSVSWYQQTPGQGLQFLFEYFSETQRNKGNFPGRFSGRQFSNSRSEMNVSTLELGDSALYLCASSGQQETQYFGPGTRLLVL.

V is TRBV7-2 and J is TRBJ1-1; D gene unclear. V was cut by 5 bases and J by 1 base, with 8 bases left in between. The CDR3 sequence is 13 residues long. Germline CDR1 is SGHTA and CDR2 is FQGNSA. The CDR3: CASSKYGNTEAFF. CDR3 DNA: TGTGCCAGCAGCAAGTATGGGAACACTGAAGCTTTCTTT.

The J gene is TRBJ2-5, the V gene TRBV18; unclear D gene. V shed 3 bases and J shed 2 bases, with 10 bases lying between them. Germline V lookup: CDR1 KGHSH, CDR2 LQKENI. The CDR3 contains 14 residues. Here the CDR3 reads CASSPFSRQETQYF. CDR3 nucleotide sequence: TGTGCCAGCTCACCCTTCTCCAGGCAAGAGACCCAGTACTTC.

This clone has a handful of counts. The J gene is TRBJ2-5, the V gene TRBV5-4; D unclear. Germline CDR1 reads SGHNT; CDR2 reads YYREEE (reference sequence). CDR3 length equals 12 residues. The V end lost 4 bases, the J end lost 1 base, and 5 bases lay between the germline ends. The CDR3, as DNA: TGTGCCAGCAGCCCGAGCCAAGAGACCCAGTACTTC. This codes for CASSPSQETQYF.

This clone was counted once. This chain uses TRBV2 with TRBJ2-3; D is ambiguous. V was cut by 7 bases and J by 4 bases, with 18 bases left in between. Germline CDR1 is SNHLY and CDR2 is FYNNEI. The CDR3 length is 15 residues. The CDR3 coding sequence is TGTGCCAGCACCCTCTTAGTGGCTGCTTCAGATACGCAGTATTTT. Amino acid sequence: CASTLLVAASDTQYF.

The chain uses TRBV19 and TRBJ1-1; D is unclear. In germline, CDR1 is LNHDA, CDR2 SQIVND (reference sequence). V was pared by 6 bases and J by 0 bases, with 11 bases between. The CDR3 runs 14 residues. CDR3 residues: CASSLGNLNTEAFF. CDR3 bases: TGTGCCAGTAGCCTCGGTAATCTGAACACTGAAGCTTTCTTT.

This clone was observed a single time. J is TRBJ2-1 and V is TRBV5-4, with a possible D match to TRBD1 (5 bases). This CDR3 contains 17 residues. Trimming took off 2 bases at V and 6 bases at J, with 21 bases between the two ends. Germline CDR1 and CDR2: SGHNT and YYREEE (reference sequence). The CDR3, as DNA: TGTGCCAGCAGCTTCGGTTCAGGGCACCTGTGGCCCAATGAGCAGTTCTTC. It translates to CASSFGSGHLWPNEQFF.